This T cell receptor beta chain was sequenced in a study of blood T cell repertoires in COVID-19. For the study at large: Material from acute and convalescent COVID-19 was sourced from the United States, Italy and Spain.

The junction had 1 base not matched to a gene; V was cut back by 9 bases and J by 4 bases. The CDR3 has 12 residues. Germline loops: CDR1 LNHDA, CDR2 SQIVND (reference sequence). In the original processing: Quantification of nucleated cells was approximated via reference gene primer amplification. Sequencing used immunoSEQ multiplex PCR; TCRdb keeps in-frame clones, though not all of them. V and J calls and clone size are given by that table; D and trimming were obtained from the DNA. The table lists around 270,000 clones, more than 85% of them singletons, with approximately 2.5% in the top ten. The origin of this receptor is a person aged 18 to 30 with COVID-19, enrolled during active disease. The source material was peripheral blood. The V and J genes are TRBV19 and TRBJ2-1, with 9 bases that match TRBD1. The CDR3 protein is CASGTGYNEQFF. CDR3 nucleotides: TGTGCCAGCGGGACAGGGTACAATGAGCAGTTCTTC.